This TCR beta chain was sequenced during a study of T cell repertoires in cytomegalovirus infection (dated by TCRdb to about 2019). At the level of the whole study: Because public TCR beta signatures pointed to carriage of CMV infection together with the matching HLA type, the HLA type of each donor mattered for the analysis. The paper as a whole reports these results and caveats: Carriers of CMV infection plus the relevant HLA type were discriminated by the cumulative frequency of public TCR beta family members in the study cohort and in an independent roughly 400-donor cohort. The ex vivo response was dominated by HLA-C-restricted CMV-specific TCR beta clonotypes, which also provided the single most frequent clonotype in two of eight donors.

This clonotype was detected many times. Its recognized antigen is unknown. No qualities accompany the bases; no much larger clone lies one base away. TCRdb lists the instrument as Illumina HiSeq 1500. TCRdb reanalyzed the raw reads on its own, using fastp at Q25 for trimming and MiXCR for clone calling, and kept in-frame beta chains. Rows merge per CDR3 protein into single entries with the most common DNA and genes. The sample table shows approximately 250,000 distinct CDR3 sequences, and roughly 10% are seen once. About 14% of the sample belongs to the ten largest clones. CDR1 and CDR2 were assigned from the germline V gene as SGHTA and FQGNSA. V is reduced by 1 base and J by 1 base, leaving a spacing of 13 bases between them. Measured from the cysteine to the phenylalanine, the CDR3 is 17 residues long. CDR3 DNA is the only sequence kept; it has 51 bases, read in frame from the first base.

This TCR was recovered from a human donor in good health (CMV status not recorded). Some clones in this sample may be carry-over from other donors' samples. The source material was PBMCs. The receptor chain draws on TRBV7-2 and TRBJ2-2; TRBD1 might be the D gene, on 5 matching bases. The CDR3 region has the sequence CASSLVPGIGNTGELFF. The DNA sequence is as follows: TGTGCCAGCAGCTTAGTTCCAGGGATTGGGAACACCGGGGAGCTGTTTTTT.